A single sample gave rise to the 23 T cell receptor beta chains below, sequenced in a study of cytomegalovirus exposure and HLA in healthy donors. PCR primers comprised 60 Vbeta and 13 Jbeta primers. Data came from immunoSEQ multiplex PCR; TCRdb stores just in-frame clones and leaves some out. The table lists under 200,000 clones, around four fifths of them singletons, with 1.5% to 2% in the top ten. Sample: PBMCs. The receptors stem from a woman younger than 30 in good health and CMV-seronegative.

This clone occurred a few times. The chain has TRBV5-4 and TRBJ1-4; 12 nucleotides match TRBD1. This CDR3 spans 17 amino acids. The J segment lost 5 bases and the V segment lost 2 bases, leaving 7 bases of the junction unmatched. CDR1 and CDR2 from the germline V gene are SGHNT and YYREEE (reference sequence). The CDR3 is CASSFGDRGRGNEKLFF. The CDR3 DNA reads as TGTGCCAGCAGCTTCGGGGACAGGGGGCGGGGGAATGAAAAACTGTTTTTT.

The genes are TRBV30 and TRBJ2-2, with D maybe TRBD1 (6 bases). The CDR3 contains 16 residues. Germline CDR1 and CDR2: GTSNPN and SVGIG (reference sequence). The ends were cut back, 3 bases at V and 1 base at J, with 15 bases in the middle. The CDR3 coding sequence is TGTGCCTGGAGGCCCAGGGGCCTGGGGAACACCGGGGAGCTGTTTTTT. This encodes CAWRPRGLGNTGELFF.

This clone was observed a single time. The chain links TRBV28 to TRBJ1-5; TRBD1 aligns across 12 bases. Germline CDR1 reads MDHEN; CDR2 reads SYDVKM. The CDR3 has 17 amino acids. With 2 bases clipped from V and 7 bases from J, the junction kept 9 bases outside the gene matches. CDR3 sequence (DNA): TGTGCCAGCAGTTTAGTAGGGGACAGGGGGCGCGGGCAGCCCCAGCATTTT. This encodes CASSLVGDRGRGQPQHF.

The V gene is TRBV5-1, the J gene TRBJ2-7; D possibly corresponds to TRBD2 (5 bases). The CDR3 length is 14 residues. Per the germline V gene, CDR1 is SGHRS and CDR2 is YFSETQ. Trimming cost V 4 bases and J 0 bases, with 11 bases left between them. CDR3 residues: CASSDLDYSYEQYF. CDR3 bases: TGCGCCAGCAGCGACCTCGACTACTCCTACGAGCAGTACTTC. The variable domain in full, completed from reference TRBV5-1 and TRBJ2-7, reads KAGVTQTPRYLIKTRGQQVTLSCSPISGHRSVSWYQQTPGQGLQFLFEYFSETQRNKGNFPGRFSGRQFSNSRSEMNVSTLELGDSALYLCASSDLDYSYEQYFGPGTRLTVT.

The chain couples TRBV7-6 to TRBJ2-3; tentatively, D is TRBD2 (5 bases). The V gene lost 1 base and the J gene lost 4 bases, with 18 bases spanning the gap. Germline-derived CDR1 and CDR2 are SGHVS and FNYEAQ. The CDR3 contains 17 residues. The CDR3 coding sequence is TGTGCCAGCAGCTTAGGAAGTTCCAGCGGACGGGCAGATACGCAGTATTTT. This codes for CASSLGSSSGRADTQYF. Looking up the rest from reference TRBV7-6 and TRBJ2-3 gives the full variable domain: GAGVSQSPRYKVTKRGQDVALRCDPISGHVSLYWYRQALGQGPEFLTYFNYEAQQDKSGLPNDRFSAERPEGSISTLTIQRTEQRDSAMYRCASSLGSSSGRADTQYFGPGTRLTVL.

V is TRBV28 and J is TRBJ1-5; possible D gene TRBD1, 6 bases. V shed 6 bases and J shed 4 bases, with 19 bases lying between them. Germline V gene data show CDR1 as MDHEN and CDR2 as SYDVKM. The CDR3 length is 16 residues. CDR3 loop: CASRPSLGAVNQPQHF. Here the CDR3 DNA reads TGTGCCAGCAGACCTTCACTGGGGGCAGTTAATCAGCCCCAGCATTTT. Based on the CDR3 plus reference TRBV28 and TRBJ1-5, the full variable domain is DVKVTQSSRYLVKRTGEKVFLECVQDMDHENMFWYRQDPGLGLRLIYFSYDVKMKEKGDIPEGYSVSREKKERFSLILESASTNQTSMYLCASRPSLGAVNQPQHFGDGTRLSIL.

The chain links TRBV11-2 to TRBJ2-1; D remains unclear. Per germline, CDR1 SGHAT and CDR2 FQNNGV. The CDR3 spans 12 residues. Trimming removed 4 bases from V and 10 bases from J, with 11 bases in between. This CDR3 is CASSSSAREQFF. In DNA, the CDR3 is TGTGCCAGCAGCTCTAGTGCACGGGAGCAGTTCTTC.

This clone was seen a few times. CDR3 region: CASSFPSGGSEQYF. The CDR3 coding sequence is TGTGCCAGCAGTTTCCCAAGCGGGGGGTCCGAGCAGTACTTC. The V call is TRBV28, the J call TRBJ2-7, with 9 positions matching TRBD2. Germline V gene data show CDR1 as MDHEN and CDR2 as SYDVKM. The J segment lost 6 bases and the V segment lost 3 bases, leaving 6 bases of the junction unmatched. The CDR3 covers 14 residues.

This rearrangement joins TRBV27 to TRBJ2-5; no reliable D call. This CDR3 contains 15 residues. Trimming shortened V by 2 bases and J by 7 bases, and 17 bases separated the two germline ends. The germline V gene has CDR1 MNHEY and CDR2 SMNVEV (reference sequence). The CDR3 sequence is CASSLVAPVASTQYF. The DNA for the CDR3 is TGTGCCAGCAGTTTAGTGGCCCCTGTGGCCTCGACCCAGTACTTC.

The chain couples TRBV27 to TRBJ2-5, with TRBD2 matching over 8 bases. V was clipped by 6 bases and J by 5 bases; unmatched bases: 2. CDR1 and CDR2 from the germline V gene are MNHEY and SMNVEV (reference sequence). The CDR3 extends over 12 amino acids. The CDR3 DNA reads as TGTGCCAGCAGCCGGGGGGGGGAGACCCAGTACTTC. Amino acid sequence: CASSRGGETQYF.

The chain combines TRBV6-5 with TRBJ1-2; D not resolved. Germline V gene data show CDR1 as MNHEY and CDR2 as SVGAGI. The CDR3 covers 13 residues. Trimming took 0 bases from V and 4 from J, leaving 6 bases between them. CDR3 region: CASSYSVSYGYTF. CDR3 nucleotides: TGTGCCAGCAGTTACTCGGTCAGCTATGGCTACACCTTC.

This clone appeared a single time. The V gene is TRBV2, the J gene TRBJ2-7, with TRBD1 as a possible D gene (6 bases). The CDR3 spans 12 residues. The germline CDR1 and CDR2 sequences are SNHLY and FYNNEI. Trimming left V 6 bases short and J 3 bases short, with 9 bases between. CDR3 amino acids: CASRGQFYEQYF. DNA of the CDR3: TGTGCCAGCAGAGGACAGTTCTACGAGCAGTACTTC. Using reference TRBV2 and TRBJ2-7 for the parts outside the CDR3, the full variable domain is EPEVTQTPSHQVTQMGQEVILRCVPISNHLYFYWYRQILGQKVEFLVSFYNNEISEKSEIFDDQFSVERPDGSNFTLKIRSTKLEDSAMYFCASRGQFYEQYFGPGTRLTVT.

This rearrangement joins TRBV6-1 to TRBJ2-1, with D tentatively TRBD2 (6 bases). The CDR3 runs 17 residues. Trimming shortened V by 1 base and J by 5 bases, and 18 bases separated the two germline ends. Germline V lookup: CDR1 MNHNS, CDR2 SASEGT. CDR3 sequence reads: CASSEDGSGGLNNEQFF. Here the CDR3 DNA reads TGTGCCAGCAGTGAAGACGGGAGTGGGGGTTTGAACAATGAGCAGTTCTTC.

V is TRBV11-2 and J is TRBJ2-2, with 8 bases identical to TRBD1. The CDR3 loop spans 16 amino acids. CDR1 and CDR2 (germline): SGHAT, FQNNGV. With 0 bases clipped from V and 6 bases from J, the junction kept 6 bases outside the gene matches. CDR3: CASSLEGTGGPGELFF. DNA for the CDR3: TGTGCCAGCAGCTTAGAGGGGACAGGAGGTCCCGGGGAGCTGTTTTTT. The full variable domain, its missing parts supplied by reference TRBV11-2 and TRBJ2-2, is EAGVAQSPRYKIIEKRQSVAFWCNPISGHATLYWYQQILGQGPKLLIQFQNNGVVDDSQLPKDRFSAERLKGVDSTLKIQPAKLEDSAVYLCASSLEGTGGPGELFFGEGSRLTVL.

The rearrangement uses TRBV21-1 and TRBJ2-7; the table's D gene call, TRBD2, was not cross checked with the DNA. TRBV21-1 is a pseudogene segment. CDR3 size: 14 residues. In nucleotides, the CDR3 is TGTGCCAGCAGCACTTACGGAGAGGAGTACGAGCAGTACTTC. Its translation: CASSTYGEEYEQYF.

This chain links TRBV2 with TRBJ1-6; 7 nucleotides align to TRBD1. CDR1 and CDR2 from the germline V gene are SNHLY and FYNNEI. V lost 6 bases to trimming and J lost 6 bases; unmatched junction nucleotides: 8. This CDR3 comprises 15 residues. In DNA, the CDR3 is TGTGCCAGCAGGTCCCGTCGGGACAGTAATTCACCCCTCCACTTT. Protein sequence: CASRSRRDSNSPLHF.

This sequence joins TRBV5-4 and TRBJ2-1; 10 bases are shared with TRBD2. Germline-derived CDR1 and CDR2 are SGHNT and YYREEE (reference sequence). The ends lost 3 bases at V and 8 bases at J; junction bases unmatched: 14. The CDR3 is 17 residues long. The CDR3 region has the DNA TGTGCCAGCAGCTCACCCGATGGTAGCGGGGGGCTGGATGAGCAGTTCTTC. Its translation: CASSSPDGSGGLDEQFF.

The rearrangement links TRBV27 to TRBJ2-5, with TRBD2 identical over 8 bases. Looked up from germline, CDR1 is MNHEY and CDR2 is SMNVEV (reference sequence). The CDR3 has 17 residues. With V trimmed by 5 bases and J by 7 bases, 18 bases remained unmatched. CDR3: CASSPLTPGLGPRTQYF. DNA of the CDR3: TGTGCCAGCAGTCCCCTCACGCCGGGACTAGGGCCCAGGACCCAGTACTTC.

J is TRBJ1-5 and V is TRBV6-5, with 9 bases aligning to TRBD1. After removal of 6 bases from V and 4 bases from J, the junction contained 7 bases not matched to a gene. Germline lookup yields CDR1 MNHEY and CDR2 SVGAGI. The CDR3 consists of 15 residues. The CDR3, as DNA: TGTGCCAGCAGCAATACAGGGGGCTATAATCAGCCCCAGCATTTT. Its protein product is CASSNTGGYNQPQHF.

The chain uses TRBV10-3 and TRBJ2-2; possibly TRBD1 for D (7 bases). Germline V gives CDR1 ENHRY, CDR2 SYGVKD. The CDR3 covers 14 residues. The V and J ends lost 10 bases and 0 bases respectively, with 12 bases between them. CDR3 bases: TGTGCCAACCGCGGGACAGCGAACACCGGGGAGCTGTTTTTT. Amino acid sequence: CANRGTANTGELFF.

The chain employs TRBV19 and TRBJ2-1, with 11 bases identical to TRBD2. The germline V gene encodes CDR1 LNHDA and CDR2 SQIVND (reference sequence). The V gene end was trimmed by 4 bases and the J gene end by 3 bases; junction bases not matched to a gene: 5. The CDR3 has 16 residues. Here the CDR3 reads CASSRLAGMSYNEQFF. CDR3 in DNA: TGTGCCAGTAGTAGACTAGCGGGAATGAGCTACAATGAGCAGTTCTTC.

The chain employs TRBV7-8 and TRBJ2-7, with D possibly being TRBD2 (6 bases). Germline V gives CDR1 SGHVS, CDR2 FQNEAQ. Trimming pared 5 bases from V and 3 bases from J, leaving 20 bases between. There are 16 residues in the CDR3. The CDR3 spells CASSGTGWEAYYEQYF. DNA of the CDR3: TGTGCCAGCAGCGGCACGGGGTGGGAGGCTTACTACGAGCAGTACTTC.

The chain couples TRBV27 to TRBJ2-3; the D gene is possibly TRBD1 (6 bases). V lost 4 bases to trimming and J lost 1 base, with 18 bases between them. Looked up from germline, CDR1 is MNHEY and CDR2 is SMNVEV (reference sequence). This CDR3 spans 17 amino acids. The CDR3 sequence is CASSSNLQGGGTDTQYF. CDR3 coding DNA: TGTGCCAGCAGTTCCAACCTACAGGGTGGAGGCACAGATACGCAGTATTTT.